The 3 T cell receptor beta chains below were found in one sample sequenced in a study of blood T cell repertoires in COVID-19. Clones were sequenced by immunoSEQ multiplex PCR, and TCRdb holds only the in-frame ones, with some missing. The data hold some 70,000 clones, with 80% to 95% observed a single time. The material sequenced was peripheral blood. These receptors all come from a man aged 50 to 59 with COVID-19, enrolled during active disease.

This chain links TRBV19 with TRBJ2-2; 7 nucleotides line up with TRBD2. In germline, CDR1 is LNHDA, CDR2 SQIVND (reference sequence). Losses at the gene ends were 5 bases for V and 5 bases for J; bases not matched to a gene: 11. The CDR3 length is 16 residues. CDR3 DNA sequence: TGTGCCAGTAGTTTAGGCCCAGCGGGAAGAACCGGGGAGCTGTTTTTT. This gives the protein CASSLGPAGRTGELFF.

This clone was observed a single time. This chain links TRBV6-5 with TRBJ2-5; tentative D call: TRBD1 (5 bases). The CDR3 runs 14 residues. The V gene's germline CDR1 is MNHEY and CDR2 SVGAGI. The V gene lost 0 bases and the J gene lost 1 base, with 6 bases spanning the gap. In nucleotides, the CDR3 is TGTGCCAGCAGTTACTCAGACAGCCAAGAGACCCAGTACTTC. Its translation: CASSYSDSQETQYF.

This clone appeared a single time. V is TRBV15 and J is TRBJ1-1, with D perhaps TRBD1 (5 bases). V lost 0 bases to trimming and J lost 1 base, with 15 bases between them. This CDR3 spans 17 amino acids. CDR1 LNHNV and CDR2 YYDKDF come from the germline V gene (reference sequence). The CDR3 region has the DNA TGTGCCACCAGCAGAGATAGTCGGGGGATAGAGAACACTGAAGCTTTCTTT. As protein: CATSRDSRGIENTEAFF.